This T cell receptor beta chain emerged from a study of T cell responses to AZD1222 COVID-19 vaccine. Study conclusions and caveats: Among the donors, most were white British and more were female, and clonal diversity was possibly underestimated. Repertoires in all cases were sampled only once the peak T cell response had passed. Baseline antibody screening turned up just six or seven seropositive AZD1222 recipients.

A note on this clone: Antigen unknown.

TCRdb keeps only in-frame clones here, not all; method: immunoSEQ multiplex PCR. This table holds some 160,000 clones, almost 90% found once. CDR1 SGHAT and CDR2 FQNNGV come from the germline V gene. The CDR3 covers 14 residues. V lost 5 bases to trimming and J lost 0 bases, with 10 bases between them. This specimen was peripheral blood, taken on day 0 of AZD1222 vaccination. J is TRBJ2-5 and V is TRBV11-2; D might be TRBD1 or TRBD2, each matching 5 bases. This TCR came from an adult in good health. CDR3 protein: CASSPEGYQETQYF. The DNA for the CDR3 is TGTGCCAGCAGCCCTGAGGGGTACCAAGAGACCCAGTACTTC. Looking up the rest from reference TRBV11-2 and TRBJ2-5 gives the full variable domain: EAGVAQSPRYKIIEKRQSVAFWCNPISGHATLYWYQQILGQGPKLLIQFQNNGVVDDSQLPKDRFSAERLKGVDSTLKIQPAKLEDSAVYLCASSPEGYQETQYFGPGTRLLVL.